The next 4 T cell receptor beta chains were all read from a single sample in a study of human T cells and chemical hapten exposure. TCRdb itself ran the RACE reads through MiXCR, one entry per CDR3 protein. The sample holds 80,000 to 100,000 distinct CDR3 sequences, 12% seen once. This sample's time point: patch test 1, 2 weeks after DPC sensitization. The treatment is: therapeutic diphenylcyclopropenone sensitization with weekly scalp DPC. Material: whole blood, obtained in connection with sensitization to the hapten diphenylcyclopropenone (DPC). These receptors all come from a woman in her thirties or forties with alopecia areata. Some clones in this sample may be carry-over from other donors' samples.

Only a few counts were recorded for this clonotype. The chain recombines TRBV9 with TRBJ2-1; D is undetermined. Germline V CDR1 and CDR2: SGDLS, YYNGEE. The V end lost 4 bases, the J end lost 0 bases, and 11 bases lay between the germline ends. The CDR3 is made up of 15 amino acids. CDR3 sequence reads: CASSLLGSSYNEQFF. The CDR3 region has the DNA TGTGCCAGCAGCCTCCTCGGCAGCTCCTACAATGAGCAGTTCTTC.

The CDR3 region is CASSWDPNSYNEQFF. CDR3 bases: TGTGCCAGCAGCTGGGACCCAAACTCCTACAATGAGCAGTTCTTC. The chain recombines TRBV7-3 with TRBJ2-1; the D gene could be TRBD1 or TRBD2 (5 bases each). This CDR3 has 15 residues. V was clipped by 4 bases and J by 0 bases, with 10 bases between them. Germline CDR1 reads SGHTA; CDR2 reads FQGTGA.

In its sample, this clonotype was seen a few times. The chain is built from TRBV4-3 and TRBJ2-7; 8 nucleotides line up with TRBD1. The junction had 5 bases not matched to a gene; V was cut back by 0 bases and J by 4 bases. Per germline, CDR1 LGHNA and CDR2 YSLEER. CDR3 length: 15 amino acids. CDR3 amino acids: CASSQDVQGAYEQYF. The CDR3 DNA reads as TGCGCCAGCAGCCAAGATGTCCAGGGGGCATACGAGCAGTACTTC.

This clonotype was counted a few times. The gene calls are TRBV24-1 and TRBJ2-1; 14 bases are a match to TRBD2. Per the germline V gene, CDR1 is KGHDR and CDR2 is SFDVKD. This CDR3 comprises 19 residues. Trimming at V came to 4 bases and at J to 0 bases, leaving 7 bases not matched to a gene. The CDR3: CATSEAGTSGGSSYNEQFF. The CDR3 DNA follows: TGTGCCACCAGTGAGGCCGGGACTAGCGGGGGAAGCTCCTACAATGAGCAGTTCTTC.